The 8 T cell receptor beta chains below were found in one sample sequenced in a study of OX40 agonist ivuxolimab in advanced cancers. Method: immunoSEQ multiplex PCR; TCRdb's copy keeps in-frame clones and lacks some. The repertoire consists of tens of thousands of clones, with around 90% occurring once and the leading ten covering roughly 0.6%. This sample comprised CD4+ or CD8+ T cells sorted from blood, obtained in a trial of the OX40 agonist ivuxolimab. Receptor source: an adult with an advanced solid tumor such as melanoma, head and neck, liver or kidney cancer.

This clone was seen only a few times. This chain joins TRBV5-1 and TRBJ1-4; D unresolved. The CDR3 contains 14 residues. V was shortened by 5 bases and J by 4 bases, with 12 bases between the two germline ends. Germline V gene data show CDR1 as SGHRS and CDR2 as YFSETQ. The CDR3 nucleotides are TGCGCCAGCAGGCCAACCTCGGATAATGAAAAACTGTTTTTT. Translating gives CASRPTSDNEKLFF.

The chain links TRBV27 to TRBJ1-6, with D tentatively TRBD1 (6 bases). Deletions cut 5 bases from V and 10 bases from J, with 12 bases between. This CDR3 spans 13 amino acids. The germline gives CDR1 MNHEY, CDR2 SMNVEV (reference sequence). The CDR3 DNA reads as TGTGCCAGCAGTACCCACAGGGTATCACCCCTCCACTTT. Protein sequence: CASSTHRVSPLHF.

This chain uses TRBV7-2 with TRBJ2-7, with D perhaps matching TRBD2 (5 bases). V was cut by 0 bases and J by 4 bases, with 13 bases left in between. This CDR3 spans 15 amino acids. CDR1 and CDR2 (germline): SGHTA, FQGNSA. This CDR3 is CASSLAVRGQYEQYF. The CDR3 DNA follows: TGTGCCAGCAGCTTAGCGGTCCGGGGTCAATACGAGCAGTACTTC. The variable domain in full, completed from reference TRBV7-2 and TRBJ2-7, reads GAGVSQSPSNKVTEKGKDVELRCDPISGHTALYWYRQSLGQGLEFLIYFQGNSAPDKSGLPSDRFSAERTGGSVSTLTIQRTQQEDSAVYLCASSLAVRGQYEQYFGPGTRLTVT.

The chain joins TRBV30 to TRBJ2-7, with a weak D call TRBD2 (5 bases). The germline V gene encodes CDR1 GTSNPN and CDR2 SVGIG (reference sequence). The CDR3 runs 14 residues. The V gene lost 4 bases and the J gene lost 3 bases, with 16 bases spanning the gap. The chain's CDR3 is CAWKSAGENYEQYF. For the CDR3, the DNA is TGTGCCTGGAAGTCGGCCGGGGAGAACTACGAGCAGTACTTC.

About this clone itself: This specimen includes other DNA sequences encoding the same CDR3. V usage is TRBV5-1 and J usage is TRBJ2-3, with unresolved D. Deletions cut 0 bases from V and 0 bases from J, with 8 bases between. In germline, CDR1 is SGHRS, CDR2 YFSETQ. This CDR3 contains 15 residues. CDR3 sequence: CASSLAGFSTDTQYF. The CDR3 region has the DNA TGCGCCAGCAGCTTGGCCGGCTTCAGCACAGATACGCAGTATTTT. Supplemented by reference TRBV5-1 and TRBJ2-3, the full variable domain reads KAGVTQTPRYLIKTRGQQVTLSCSPISGHRSVSWYQQTPGQGLQFLFEYFSETQRNKGNFPGRFSGRQFSNSRSEMNVSTLELGDSALYLCASSLAGFSTDTQYFGPGTRLTVL.

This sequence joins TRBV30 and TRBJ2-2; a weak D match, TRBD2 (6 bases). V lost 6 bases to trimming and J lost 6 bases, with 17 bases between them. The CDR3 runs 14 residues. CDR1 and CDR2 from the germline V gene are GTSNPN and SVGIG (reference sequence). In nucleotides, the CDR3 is TGTGCCTGCCAGCCGGAGGGGTCCCCCGGGGAGCTGTTTTTT. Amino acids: CACQPEGSPGELFF.

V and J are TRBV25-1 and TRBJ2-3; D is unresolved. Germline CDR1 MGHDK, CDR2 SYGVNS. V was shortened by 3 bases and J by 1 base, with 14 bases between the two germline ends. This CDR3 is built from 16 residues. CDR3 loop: CASSDSLGPRTDTQYF. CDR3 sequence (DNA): TGTGCCAGCAGTGATAGTCTAGGCCCCCGCACAGATACGCAGTATTTT. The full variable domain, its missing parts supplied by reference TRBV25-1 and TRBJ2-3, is EADIYQTPRYLVIGTGKKITLECSQTMGHDKMYWYQQDPGMELHLIHYSYGVNSTEKGDLSSESTVSRIRTEHFPLTLESARPSHTSQYLCASSDSLGPRTDTQYFGPGTRLTVL.

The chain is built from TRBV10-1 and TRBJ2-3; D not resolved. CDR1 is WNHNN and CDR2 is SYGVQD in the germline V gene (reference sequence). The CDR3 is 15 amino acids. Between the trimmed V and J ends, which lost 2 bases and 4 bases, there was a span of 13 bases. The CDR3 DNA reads TGCGCCAGCAGTGAGCCGAGCGACGAGGCAGATACGCAGTATTTT. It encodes CASSEPSDEADTQYF.